This T cell receptor beta chain came from a study of T-cell reconstitution after alpha-beta-depleted transplantation in children. This CDR3 region has 17 residues. V was clipped by 7 bases and J by 6 bases, with 24 bases between them. Germline values: CDR1 SGHAT, CDR2 FQNNGV. Using unique molecular identifiers, the investigators prepared the TCRbeta library. TCRdb processed the PCR reads anew with MiXCR; each CDR3 protein has one entry. The data show around 240,000 distinct CDR3 sequences, 9.7% seen once. The rearrangement links TRBV11-2 to TRBJ2-2, with D perhaps being TRBD1 or TRBD2 (5 bases each). This TCR derives from a human donor who donated a stem cell graft to a child with SCID. The specimen comprised PBMCs from the stem cell graft donor, sampled from the stem cell graft. Written as DNA, the CDR3 is TGTGCCAGCACCCTCAGAAGGGTGATGGGGGAAGCCGGGGAGCTGTTTTTT. Protein product: CASTLRRVMGEAGELFF.